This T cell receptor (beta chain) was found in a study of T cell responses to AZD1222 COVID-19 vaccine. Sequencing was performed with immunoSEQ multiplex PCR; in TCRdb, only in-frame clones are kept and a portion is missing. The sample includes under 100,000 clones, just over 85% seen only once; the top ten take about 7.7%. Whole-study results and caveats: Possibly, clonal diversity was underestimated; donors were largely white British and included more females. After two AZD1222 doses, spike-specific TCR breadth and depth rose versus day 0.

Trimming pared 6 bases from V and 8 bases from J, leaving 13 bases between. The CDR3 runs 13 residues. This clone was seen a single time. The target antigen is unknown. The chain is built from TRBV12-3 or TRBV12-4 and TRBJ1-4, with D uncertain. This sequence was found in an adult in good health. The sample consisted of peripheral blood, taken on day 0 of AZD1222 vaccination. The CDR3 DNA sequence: TGTGCCAGCAGCCCCCTCATCGGGGAAAAACTGTTTTTT. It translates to CASSPLIGEKLFF.